The 21 T cell receptor beta chains presented below share a single source sample, sequenced in a study of T cells in localized non-small cell lung cancer. Profiled with immunoSEQ multiplex PCR; TCRdb holds only in-frame clones, not every one. Of around 23,000 clones in the sample, less than 95% are singletons; the top ten hold roughly 7.2%. Sequenced material: peripheral blood, taken before any cancer treatment. These receptors were taken from a woman between 35 and 75 years old with stage I lung adenocarcinoma.

This chain links TRBV7-6 with TRBJ2-1; a weak D match, TRBD2 (6 bases). V dropped 3 bases and J dropped 5 bases, with 20 bases sitting between them. Germline-derived CDR1 and CDR2 are SGHVS and FNYEAQ. CDR3 length: 17 amino acids. Here the CDR3 DNA reads TGTGCCAGCAGCTTTACAGCCCGGGAACTAGCCCACAATGAGCAGTTCTTC. Protein sequence: CASSFTARELAHNEQFF.

The chain recombines TRBV29-1 with TRBJ2-3; possibly TRBD1 or TRBD2 for D (5 bases each). This CDR3 comprises 15 residues. V lost 0 bases, J lost 5 bases, and 15 bases lay in between. Germline V gives CDR1 SQVTM, CDR2 ANQGSEA. The CDR3 DNA reads TGCAGCGTTGAAGATCAAGGTAGGGACGTAGATACGCAGTATTTT. As protein: CSVEDQGRDVDTQYF.

The chain employs TRBV6-1 and TRBJ2-3, with 8 bases matching TRBD2. Germline lookup yields CDR1 MNHNS and CDR2 SASEGT. V lost 8 bases, J lost 3 bases, and 10 bases stayed unmatched. The CDR3 covers 15 residues. CDR3 bases: TGTGCCAGCTCGGCAGCGGGAGTAGGAACAGATACGCAGTATTTT. Translated, it gives CASSAAGVGTDTQYF.

This rearrangement joins TRBV21-1 to TRBJ2-3. TRBV21-1 is a recognized pseudogene. CDR3 length: 13 residues. CDR3 nucleotides: TGTGCCAGCAGGATTCGTGTCACAGATACGCAGTATTTT. Translation gives CASRIRVTDTQYF.

The chain links TRBV28 to TRBJ2-6; D is possibly TRBD2 (6 bases). Germline V gives CDR1 MDHEN, CDR2 SYDVKM. There are 17 residues in the CDR3. V gave up 4 bases and J gave up 3 bases, with 16 bases separating them. The chain's CDR3 is CASSSGGLVLGANVLTF. CDR3 coding DNA: TGTGCCAGCAGTTCCGGGGGACTTGTCCTTGGGGCCAACGTCCTGACTTTC.

The chain joins TRBV5-1 to TRBJ2-7, with 11 bases fitting TRBD1. CDR1 and CDR2 (germline): SGHRS, YFSETQ. The CDR3 loop spans 17 amino acids. V dropped 0 bases and J dropped 4; count of bases not matched to a gene: 9. This CDR3 is CASSLAGTGGDRYEQYF. The CDR3 DNA sequence: TGCGCCAGCAGCTTGGCGGGGACAGGGGGAGATCGGTACGAGCAGTACTTC.

This clone has more than one count but fewer than ten. This same CDR3 is encoded by further DNA sequences in the sample. The J gene is TRBJ1-1, the V gene TRBV20-1; D is ambiguous. Trimming stripped 6 bases from V and 2 bases from J, with 7 bases between. This CDR3 region has 11 residues. Germline V gives CDR1 DFQATT, CDR2 SNEGSKA (reference sequence). This CDR3 is CSARGNTEAFF. The CDR3 region has the DNA TGCAGTGCACGGGGAAACACTGAAGCTTTCTTT.

The chain employs TRBV6-5 and TRBJ1-5; D ambiguous. CDR1 and CDR2 from the germline V gene are MNHEY and SVGAGI. This CDR3 is 15 amino acids long. Trimming took off 0 bases at V and 5 bases at J, with 11 bases between the two ends. The CDR3 is CASSYSPQNYQPQHF. DNA of the CDR3: TGTGCCAGCAGTTACTCACCGCAGAACTATCAGCCCCAGCATTTT.

V usage is TRBV27 and J usage is TRBJ2-1; D call uncertain. This CDR3 contains 14 residues. Germline-derived CDR1 and CDR2 are MNHEY and SMNVEV (reference sequence). The ends were cut back, 0 bases at V and 8 bases at J, with 11 bases in the middle. The CDR3: CASSLSGSFDEQFF. The CDR3 bases are TGTGCCAGCAGTTTATCGGGAAGCTTTGATGAGCAGTTCTTC.

The chain uses TRBV6-4 and TRBJ2-1; D gene ambiguous. The V gene's germline CDR1 is MRHNA and CDR2 SNTAGT. The CDR3 is 11 amino acids. The germline V and J ends were trimmed by 5 bases and 13 bases, with 12 bases remaining between them. The CDR3 protein is CASSKSYNQFF. CDR3 in DNA: TGTGCCAGCAGTAAATCGTATAACCAGTTCTTC.

The chain is built from TRBV2 and TRBJ1-1; no clear D. CDR1 is SNHLY, CDR2 FYNNEI, per germline. Trimming shortened V by 7 bases and J by 2 bases, and 11 bases separated the two germline ends. The CDR3 length is 13 residues. CDR3 residues: CASNFGSNTEAFF. The CDR3 DNA is TGTGCCAGCAATTTCGGGAGTAACACTGAAGCTTTCTTT. Based on the CDR3 plus reference TRBV2 and TRBJ1-1, the full variable domain is EPEVTQTPSHQVTQMGQEVILRCVPISNHLYFYWYRQILGQKVEFLVSFYNNEISEKSEIFDDQFSVERPDGSNFTLKIRSTKLEDSAMYFCASNFGSNTEAFFGQGTRLTVV.

The chain combines TRBV6-5 with TRBJ2-1; 7 bases are shared with TRBD1. Looked up from germline, CDR1 is MNHEY and CDR2 is SVGAGI. Trimming at V came to 7 bases and at J to 3 bases, leaving 9 bases not matched to a gene. The CDR3 length is 15 residues. This CDR3 reads CASNLPGQNYNEQFF. Written as DNA, the CDR3 is TGTGCCAGCAATCTCCCGGGACAGAACTACAATGAGCAGTTCTTC.

This chain connects TRBV4-1 to TRBJ1-2, with TRBD1 matching over 11 bases. This CDR3 region has 14 residues. From germline, CDR1 is MGHRA and CDR2 YSYEKL. V dropped 3 bases and J dropped 5; count of bases not matched to a gene: 2. CDR3 residues: CASSQGQGEYGYTF. CDR3 nucleotide sequence: TGCGCCAGCAGCCAGGGACAGGGGGAATATGGCTACACCTTC.

The gene calls are TRBV11-2 and TRBJ1-3; TRBD1 is a possible D gene (5 bases). This CDR3 region has 17 residues. Germline V gene sequence: CDR1 SGHAT, CDR2 FQNNGV. Trimming pared 1 base from V and 0 bases from J, leaving 13 bases between. The DNA of the CDR3 is TGTGCCAGCAGCTTAGGGCACAGGTTCGTCTCTGGAAACACCATATATTTT. Amino acid sequence: CASSLGHRFVSGNTIYF.

The chain links TRBV12-5 to TRBJ1-5; 9 positions agree with TRBD1. The CDR3 sequence is 14 residues long. Germline CDR1 LGHNT, CDR2 FRNRAP. Trimming at V came to 3 bases and at J to 4 bases, leaving 1 base not matched to a gene. CDR3 sequence (DNA): TGTGCTAGTGGTTTCGGGACAGGGAATCAGCCCCAGCATTTT. This sequence encodes CASGFGTGNQPQHF. The whole variable domain, filled in from reference TRBV12-5 and TRBJ1-5, reads DARVTQTPRHKVTEMGQEVTMRCQPILGHNTVFWYRQTMMQGLELLAYFRNRAPLDDSGMPKDRFSAEMPDATLATLKIQPSEPRDSAVYFCASGFGTGNQPQHFGDGTRLSIL.

V and J are TRBV18 and TRBJ2-1; 11 bases match TRBD2. With 0 bases clipped from V and 7 bases from J, the junction kept 8 bases outside the gene matches. CDR1 and CDR2 from the germline V gene are KGHSH and LQKENI. This CDR3 has 17 residues. The DNA of the CDR3 is TGTGCCAGCTCACCACCAGGTAGCGGGAGGGCCGGGAATGAGCAGTTCTTC. Amino acids: CASSPPGSGRAGNEQFF.

The V call is TRBV6-5, the J call TRBJ2-7, with TRBD1 matching 8 bases. Germline values: CDR1 MNHEY, CDR2 SVGAGI. The ends lost 8 bases at V and 5 bases at J; junction bases unmatched: 11. The CDR3 runs to 14 residues. This chain's CDR3 is CASGQGAKWDEQYF. CDR3 in DNA: TGTGCCAGCGGACAGGGAGCGAAGTGGGACGAGCAGTACTTC.

V usage is TRBV19 and J usage is TRBJ1-5, with D maybe TRBD1 (6 bases). The V gene's germline CDR1 is LNHDA and CDR2 SQIVND (reference sequence). CDR3 length: 15 residues. V lost 7 bases, J lost 5 bases, and 18 bases lay in between. The CDR3 reads CASTPDRNDDQPQHF. In nucleotides, the CDR3 is TGTGCCAGTACCCCGGACAGAAACGACGATCAGCCCCAGCATTTT.

The chain joins TRBV5-1 to TRBJ2-5; D is undetermined. CDR1 and CDR2 from the germline V gene are SGHRS and YFSETQ. The CDR3 covers 15 residues. Trimming pared 0 bases from V and 2 bases from J, leaving 11 bases between. The DNA for the CDR3 is TGCGCCAGCAGCTTGGTCATCGGCGGACAAGAGACCCAGTACTTC. This encodes CASSLVIGGQETQYF.

The chain links TRBV21-1 to TRBJ2-6. TRBV21-1 counts as a pseudogene. The CDR3 covers 19 residues. Here the CDR3 DNA reads TGTGCCAGCACCAAGAAAAAGGCGCGTGGGTATGGGAGGGCCAACGTCCTGACTTTC. This gives the protein CASTKKKARGYGRANVLTF.

The genes are TRBV6-6 and TRBJ2-4, with 7 bases identical to TRBD1. Germline trimming cut 4 bases from V and 1 base from J; bases unmatched to any gene: 4. The germline V gene has CDR1 MNHNY and CDR2 SVGAGI (reference sequence). This CDR3 region has 15 residues. DNA for the CDR3: TGTGCCAGCAGTTTTGAACAGGGGGCCAAAAACATTCAGTACTTC. Translated: CASSFEQGAKNIQYF.